This record concerns one T cell receptor (beta chain) sequence. Trimming stripped 2 bases from V and 4 bases from J, with 12 bases between. The CDR3 covers 15 residues. The germline CDR1 and CDR2 sequences are MNHEY and SVGAGI. Assay used: immunoSEQ multiplex PCR; TCRdb lists only in-frame clones, some missing. This table has 300,000 to 450,000 clones, about 90% appearing once. The sample belongs to a study of blood T cell repertoires in COVID-19. Followed over time, Seattle patients had been enrolled while infection was active. The sequenced sample was peripheral blood. This sequence joins TRBV6-5 and TRBJ1-3, with unresolved D. The receptor comes from a woman aged 60-75 years with COVID-19, enrolled during active disease. In nucleotides, the CDR3 is TGTGCCAGCAGTTACGCCATGGCAGGCGGAAACACCATATATTTT. This translates into CASSYAMAGGNTIYF.